Each of the 5 T cell receptor beta chains below was sequenced from the same sample in a study of blood T cell repertoires in COVID-19. Only in-frame clones appear in the TCRdb table, and some are missing; sequencing was by immunoSEQ multiplex PCR. The table includes 250,000 to 400,000 clones, roughly 90% detected once. The sequenced sample was peripheral blood. The receptor set was obtained from a woman aged 25-40 years with COVID-19, enrolled during active disease.

This rearrangement joins TRBV6-1 to TRBJ1-5, with unresolved D. This CDR3 comprises 16 residues. Deletions cut 4 bases from V and 0 bases from J, with 13 bases between. Germline CDR1 reads MNHNS; CDR2 reads SASEGT. CDR3 in DNA: TGTGCCAGCAGTGGGACTTGGCTGGATAGCAATCAGCCCCAGCATTTT. Residues: CASSGTWLDSNQPQHF.

A word on this clone: Distinct nucleotide sequences in the sample also encode this CDR3. The rearrangement uses TRBV7-8 and TRBJ2-5, with D perhaps TRBD1 (6 bases). Germline-derived CDR1 and CDR2 are SGHVS and FQNEAQ. V was trimmed by 5 bases and J by 4 bases, leaving 11 bases between them. The CDR3 runs to 13 residues. CDR3 in DNA: TGTGCCAGCAGCCCAGGACAGAGAGAGACCCAGTACTTC. It encodes CASSPGQRETQYF.

The V call is TRBV24-1, the J call TRBJ1-2, with TRBD1 as a possible D gene (6 bases). The V gene lost 7 bases and the J gene lost 4 bases, with 12 bases spanning the gap. There are 13 residues in the CDR3. Germline CDR1 KGHDR, CDR2 SFDVKD. The CDR3 protein is CATRTWTVYGYTF. The CDR3 DNA is TGTGCCACCAGGACCTGGACAGTCTATGGCTACACCTTC.

The chain employs TRBV11-1 and TRBJ2-4; 8 bases are a match to TRBD1. Germline trimming cut 5 bases from V and 9 bases from J; bases unmatched to any gene: 12. The CDR3 consists of 15 residues. CDR1 is SGHAT and CDR2 is FQDESV in the germline V gene (reference sequence). The CDR3 reads CASSARDRSRPIQYF. CDR3 in DNA: TGTGCCAGCAGCGCCCGGGACAGGTCCCGTCCCATTCAGTACTTC.

The V call is TRBV9, the J call TRBJ2-1; D perhaps matches TRBD2 (5 bases). V lost 3 bases and J lost 5, with 18 bases in between. Germline V lookup: CDR1 SGDLS, CDR2 YYNGEE. This CDR3 has 16 amino acids. CDR3 sequence: CASSDNINGKDNEQFF. CDR3 bases: TGTGCCAGCAGCGATAACATTAACGGGAAAGACAATGAGCAGTTCTTC. Full variable domain (rest looked up from reference TRBV9 and TRBJ2-1): DSGVTQTPKHLITATGQRVTLRCSPRSGDLSVYWYQQSLDQGLQFLIQYYNGEERAKGNILERFSAQQFPDLHSELNLSSLELGDSALYFCASSDNINGKDNEQFFGPGTRLTVL.